Below are 24 T cell receptor beta chains sequenced from a single sample in a study of blood T cell repertoires in COVID-19. This table comes from immunoSEQ multiplex PCR, and its TCRdb copy is limited to in-frame clones, with some not included. The table lists some 250,000 clones, 75% to 90% of them singletons. The sequenced sample was peripheral blood. Receptors were obtained from a man in his sixties who had recovered from COVID-19.

The V call is TRBV19, the J call TRBJ2-5; a possible D gene is TRBD2 (6 bases). This CDR3 has 14 residues. Between the trimmed V and J ends, which lost 2 bases and 5 bases, there was a span of 12 bases. CDR1 and CDR2 from the germline V gene are LNHDA and SQIVND (reference sequence). The CDR3 sequence is CASSIRAGRETQYF. DNA for the CDR3: TGTGCCAGTAGTATACGGGCAGGGAGGGAGACCCAGTACTTC.

This clone was counted a single time. The chain recombines TRBV6-6 with TRBJ2-5; the match to TRBD2 covers 8 bases. Germline V CDR1 and CDR2: MNHNY, SVGAGI (reference sequence). The CDR3 loop spans 13 amino acids. Unmatched junction bases numbered 5, after V lost 10 bases and J lost 1 base. CDR3 DNA sequence: TGTGCCAACTCGCGGGGGGCCCAAGAGACCCAGTACTTC. Amino acids: CANSRGAQETQYF.

The J gene is TRBJ1-1, the V gene TRBV11-2; 9 positions match TRBD1. Germline V CDR1 and CDR2: SGHAT, FQNNGV. V lost 5 bases to trimming and J lost 2 bases; unmatched junction nucleotides: 3. The CDR3 loop spans 14 amino acids. The CDR3: CASSLTGGNTEAFF. The CDR3 DNA follows: TGTGCCAGCAGCCTGACAGGGGGAAACACTGAAGCTTTCTTT. The whole variable domain, remainder taken from reference TRBV11-2 and TRBJ1-1, is EAGVAQSPRYKIIEKRQSVAFWCNPISGHATLYWYQQILGQGPKLLIQFQNNGVVDDSQLPKDRFSAERLKGVDSTLKIQPAKLEDSAVYLCASSLTGGNTEAFFGQGTRLTVV.

This clone occurred once. The CDR3 spells CASSQTGGLYNEQFF. The CDR3, as DNA: TGTGCCAGCAGTCAGACAGGGGGACTCTACAATGAGCAGTTCTTC. The chain employs TRBV2 and TRBJ2-1, with 9 bases matching TRBD1. This CDR3 contains 15 residues. Germline loops: CDR1 SNHLY, CDR2 FYNNEI. With V trimmed by 5 bases and J by 3 bases, 5 bases remained unmatched.

As DNA, the CDR3 is TGTGCCAGCAGCTTGGGCGAGGGGGCAAAGGACACTGAAGCTTTCTTT. Protein sequence: CASSLGEGAKDTEAFF. The chain joins TRBV5-5 to TRBJ1-1; TRBD1 matches at 7 bases. CDR3 length: 16 amino acids. V shed 0 bases and J 3 bases; nucleotides not matched to a gene: 8. Germline V lookup: CDR1 SGHKS, CDR2 YYEKEE (reference sequence).

The gene calls are TRBV5-1 and TRBJ2-7; the match to TRBD2 covers 8 bases. This CDR3 contains 16 residues. Germline loops: CDR1 SGHRS, CDR2 YFSETQ. V dropped 4 bases and J dropped 0; count of bases not matched to a gene: 9. CDR3 bases: TGCGCCAGCAGCGGACCCACTAGCGGACTCTCCTACGAGCAGTACTTC. Translation: CASSGPTSGLSYEQYF.

The chain carries TRBV13 and TRBJ2-3; 7 positions agree with TRBD1. The ends lost 5 bases at V and 0 bases at J; junction bases unmatched: 8. The CDR3 has 16 amino acids. Germline lookup yields CDR1 PRHDT and CDR2 FYEKMQ (reference sequence). CDR3 coding DNA: TGTGCCAGCAGCCCCAGGACAGGACGTAGCACAGATACGCAGTATTTT. This sequence encodes CASSPRTGRSTDTQYF.

The chain couples TRBV6-1 to TRBJ1-5; no clear D. The CDR3 is 14 amino acids. Germline V gene data show CDR1 as MNHNS and CDR2 as SASEGT. Trimming took off 2 bases at V and 0 bases at J, with 5 bases between the two ends. The DNA for the CDR3 is TGTGCCAGCAGTGAAACTCATAGCAATCAGCCCCAGCATTTT. This encodes CASSETHSNQPQHF.

The V and J genes are TRBV28 and TRBJ2-3, with TRBD2 matching over 11 bases. The J segment lost 0 bases and the V segment lost 6 bases, leaving 11 bases of the junction unmatched. Germline CDR1 MDHEN, CDR2 SYDVKM. The CDR3 has 18 residues. The chain's CDR3 is CASSPGGASGGSTDTQYF. CDR3 coding DNA: TGTGCCAGCAGCCCGGGAGGAGCTAGCGGGGGGAGCACAGATACGCAGTATTTT.

The chain employs TRBV3-1 (or the pseudogene TRBV3-2) and TRBJ2-3, with 11 bases matching TRBD2. V lost 4 bases, J lost 2 bases, and 5 bases stayed unmatched. CDR3 length: 16 amino acids. Germline assignment: CDR1 LGHDT and CDR2 YNNKEL (reference sequence). The CDR3 sequence: CASSLSSGGYTDTQYF. The CDR3, as DNA: TGTGCCAGCAGCCTCTCTAGCGGGGGGTACACAGATACGCAGTATTTT.

This rearrangement joins TRBV6-6 to TRBJ1-4, with TRBD1 identical over 9 bases. This CDR3 spans 14 amino acids. CDR1 and CDR2 from the germline V gene are MNHNY and SVGAGI (reference sequence). V lost 6 bases and J lost 7; bases outside the gene matches: 6. The CDR3 reads CASSTGQGIEKLFF. CDR3 DNA sequence: TGTGCCAGCAGCACGGGACAGGGTATTGAAAAACTGTTTTTT.

The chain joins TRBV29-1 to TRBJ2-3; 7 bases map to TRBD2. Germline CDR1 reads SQVTM; CDR2 reads ANQGSEA. The CDR3 loop spans 11 amino acids. Trimming at V came to 4 bases and at J to 5 bases, leaving 0 bases not matched to a gene. CDR3: CSVGTRDTQYF. The DNA of the CDR3 is TGCAGCGTTGGGACTAGAGATACGCAGTATTTT.

This clone was seen just once. V is TRBV5-1 and J is TRBJ1-1; D may be TRBD1 (6 bases). The germline V gene has CDR1 SGHRS and CDR2 YFSETQ. The CDR3 contains 15 residues. V gave up 4 bases and J gave up 1 base, with 14 bases separating them. In nucleotides, the CDR3 is TGCGCCAGCAGCCTGGTCGGACAGCAGAACACTGAAGCTTTCTTT. Protein: CASSLVGQQNTEAFF.

The chain joins TRBV19 to TRBJ2-6; a weak D match, TRBD2 (5 bases). V gave up 3 bases and J gave up 3 bases, with 12 bases separating them. The CDR3 has 16 residues. CDR1 is LNHDA and CDR2 is SQIVND in the germline V gene (reference sequence). This chain's CDR3 is CASSIRRAGGANVLTF. CDR3 sequence (DNA): TGTGCCAGTAGTATTCGAAGGGCGGGTGGGGCCAACGTCCTGACTTTC. The whole variable domain, filled in from reference TRBV19 and TRBJ2-6, reads DGGITQSPKYLFRKEGQNVTLSCEQNLNHDAMYWYRQDPGQGLRLIYYSQIVNDFQKGDIAEGYSVSREKKESFPLTVTSAQKNPTAFYLCASSIRRAGGANVLTFGAGSRLTVL.

In this sample, this clone turned up once. V gene TRBV9 combines with J gene TRBJ2-2; 8 positions agree with TRBD2. The CDR3 spans 19 residues. The V segment lost 0 bases and the J segment 4 bases; nucleotides outside the gene matches: 14. Germline assignment: CDR1 SGDLS and CDR2 YYNGEE. The CDR3 DNA is TGTGCCAGCAGCGTAGTGTCCCTAGCCGGGAGGGTGGTCACCGGGGAGCTGTTTTTT. Its translation is CASSVVSLAGRVVTGELFF.

The chain recombines TRBV19 with TRBJ1-5, with a weak D call TRBD1 (6 bases). CDR3 length: 16 amino acids. V shed 2 bases and J shed 2 bases, with 13 bases lying between them. CDR1 LNHDA and CDR2 SQIVND come from the germline V gene (reference sequence). Here the CDR3 reads CASSIRQAYGNQPQHF. The CDR3 nucleotides are TGTGCCAGTAGTATAAGACAGGCCTATGGCAATCAGCCCCAGCATTTT.

This chain links TRBV5-1 with TRBJ2-1; 7 nucleotides align to TRBD2. The length of the CDR3 is 16 residues. Trimming removed 2 bases from V and 4 bases from J; junction bases left unmatched: 9. CDR1 is SGHRS, CDR2 YFSETQ, per germline. CDR3: CASSFISGEFYNEQFF. The CDR3 region has the DNA TGCGCCAGCAGCTTTATAAGCGGGGAGTTTTACAATGAGCAGTTCTTC.

V gene TRBV28 combines with J gene TRBJ1-3, with 10 bases matching TRBD1. Per the germline V gene, CDR1 is MDHEN and CDR2 is SYDVKM. J was trimmed by 1 base and V by 8 bases; bases with no gene match: 8. The CDR3 runs 16 residues. The CDR3: CASVAMGQGSGNTIYF. In DNA form, the CDR3 reads TGTGCCAGCGTAGCGATGGGACAGGGGTCTGGAAACACCATATATTTT.

The chain employs TRBV3-1 (or the pseudogene TRBV3-2) and TRBJ2-5, with a tentative D call TRBD2 (6 bases). The CDR3 extends over 18 amino acids. The V end was cut by 3 bases, the J end by 1 base, with 21 bases between. Germline CDR1 and CDR2: LGHDT and YNNKEL (reference sequence). This chain's CDR3 is CASSHLIRRGRGQETQYF. CDR3 bases: TGTGCCAGCAGCCATCTGATCCGGAGGGGACGGGGCCAAGAGACCCAGTACTTC.

The chain couples TRBV24-1 to TRBJ2-7; D uncertain. Deletions cut 7 bases from V and 3 bases from J, with 12 bases between. Germline V gene data show CDR1 as KGHDR and CDR2 as SFDVKD. This CDR3 spans 13 amino acids. CDR3 DNA sequence: TGTGCCACCAGATACAATTGGAGCTACGAGCAGTACTTC. It yields the protein CATRYNWSYEQYF.

The chain links TRBV6-2 or TRBV6-3 to TRBJ2-1, with 8 bases identical to TRBD1. The V segment lost 5 bases and the J segment 4 bases; nucleotides outside the gene matches: 13. The CDR3 contains 17 residues. Germline V gives CDR1 MNHEY, CDR2 SVGEGT. CDR3 sequence reads: CASSKRMTGAKYNEQFF. DNA of the CDR3: TGTGCCAGCAGTAAACGCATGACAGGGGCGAAGTACAATGAGCAGTTCTTC.

This clone was detected only a few times. This sequence joins TRBV27 and TRBJ2-7; 8 nucleotides match TRBD1. The CDR3 is 14 amino acids. V lost 5 bases to trimming and J lost 1 base; unmatched junction nucleotides: 4. Germline V gene sequence: CDR1 MNHEY, CDR2 SMNVEV (reference sequence). CDR3 in DNA: TGTGCCAGCAGTACCCGACAGGGGTCCTACGAGCAGTACGTC. Encoded protein: CASSTRQGSYEQYV.

The chain is built from TRBV7-9 and TRBJ1-3, with D possibly matching TRBD1 (5 bases). Trimming pared 4 bases from V and 0 bases from J, leaving 13 bases between. CDR3 size: 16 residues. Germline CDR1 is SEHNR and CDR2 is FQNEAQ (reference sequence). CDR3 sequence reads: CASSSIGQTSGNTIYF. CDR3 nucleotides: TGTGCCAGCAGCTCGATCGGACAAACCTCTGGAAACACCATATATTTT.

This clone was counted once. The chain links TRBV15 to TRBJ2-3; D might be TRBD1 (5 bases). Germline values: CDR1 LNHNV, CDR2 YYDKDF (reference sequence). CDR3 length equals 15 residues. The ends were cut back, 0 bases at V and 3 bases at J, with 10 bases in the middle. The CDR3 DNA is TGTGCCACCAGCAGAGAGGTCCAGGGAACAGATACGCAGTATTTT. Protein product: CATSREVQGTDTQYF.